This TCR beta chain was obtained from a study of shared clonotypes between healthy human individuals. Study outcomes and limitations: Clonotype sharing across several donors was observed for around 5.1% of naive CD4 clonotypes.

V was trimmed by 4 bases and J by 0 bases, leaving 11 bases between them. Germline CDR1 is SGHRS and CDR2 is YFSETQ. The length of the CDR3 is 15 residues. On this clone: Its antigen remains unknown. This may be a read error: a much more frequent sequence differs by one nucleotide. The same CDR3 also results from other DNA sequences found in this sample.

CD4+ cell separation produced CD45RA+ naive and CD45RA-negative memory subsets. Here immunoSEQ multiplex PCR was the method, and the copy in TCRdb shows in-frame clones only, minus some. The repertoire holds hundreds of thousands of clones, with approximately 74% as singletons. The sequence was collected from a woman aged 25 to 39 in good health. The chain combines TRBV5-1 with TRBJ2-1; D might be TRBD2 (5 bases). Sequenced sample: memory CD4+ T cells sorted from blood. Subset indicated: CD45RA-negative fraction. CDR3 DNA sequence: TGCGCCAGCAGCACGGACTCTAGCTCCTACAATGAGCAGTTCTTC. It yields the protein CASSTDSSSYNEQFF.